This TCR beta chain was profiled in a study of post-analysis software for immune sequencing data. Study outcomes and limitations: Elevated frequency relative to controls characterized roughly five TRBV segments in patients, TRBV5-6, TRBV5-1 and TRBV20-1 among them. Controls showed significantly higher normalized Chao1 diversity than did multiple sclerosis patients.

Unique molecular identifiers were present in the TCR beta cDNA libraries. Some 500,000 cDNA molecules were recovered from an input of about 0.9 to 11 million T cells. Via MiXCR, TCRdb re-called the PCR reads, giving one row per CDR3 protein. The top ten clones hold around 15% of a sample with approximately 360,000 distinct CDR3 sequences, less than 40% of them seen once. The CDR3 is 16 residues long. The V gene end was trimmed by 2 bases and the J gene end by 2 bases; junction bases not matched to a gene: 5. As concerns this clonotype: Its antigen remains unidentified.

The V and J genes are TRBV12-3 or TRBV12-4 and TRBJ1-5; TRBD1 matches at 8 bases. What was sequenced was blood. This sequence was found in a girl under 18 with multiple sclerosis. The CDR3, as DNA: TGTGCCAGCAGTTTAACAGACAGGGGAGGCAATCAGCCCCAGCATTTT. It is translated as CASSLTDRGGNQPQHF.